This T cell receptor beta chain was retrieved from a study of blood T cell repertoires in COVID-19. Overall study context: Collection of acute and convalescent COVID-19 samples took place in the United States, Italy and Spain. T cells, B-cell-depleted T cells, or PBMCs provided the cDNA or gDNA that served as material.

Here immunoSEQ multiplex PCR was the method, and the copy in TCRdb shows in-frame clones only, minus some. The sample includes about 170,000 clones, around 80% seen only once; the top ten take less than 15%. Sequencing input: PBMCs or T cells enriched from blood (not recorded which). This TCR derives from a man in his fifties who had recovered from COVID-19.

This CDR3 is CASSSGTGTYGYTF. CDR3 nucleotide sequence: TGTGCCAGTAGTTCCGGGACAGGGACGTATGGCTACACCTTC. This chain connects TRBV19 to TRBJ1-2, with 9 bases fitting TRBD1. The CDR3 is 14 amino acids. Unmatched junction bases numbered 6, after V lost 5 bases and J lost 5 bases. CDR1 is LNHDA and CDR2 is SQIVND in the germline V gene (reference sequence).